The present T cell receptor beta chain was sequenced within a study of T cells in Graves' hyperthyroidism and ophthalmopathy. Stable hyperthyroidism: no ophthalmopathy progression over 18 months of follow-up. Reasons for excluding patients were uncontrolled infection, other autoimmune disease, pregnancy or lactation. Amplified TCR beta CDR3 regions came from RNA transcripts. HTBI primers drove first-round RT-PCR of the TCR CDR3. TCRdb re-called the multiplex PCR reads with MiXCR, one entry per CDR3 protein. The sample includes roughly 350,000 distinct CDR3 sequences, more than 11% of them seen just once. Trimming removed 6 bases from V and 4 bases from J, with 19 bases in between. The CDR3 spans 16 residues. Germline V gene lookup returns CDR1 MDHEN and CDR2 SYDVKM.

This rearrangement joins TRBV28 to TRBJ1-5; D is uncertain. Sample: blood. The TCR originated in a woman aged 30 to 39 with Graves' hyperthyroidism. The CDR3 DNA reads TGTGCCAGCAGCTCCCCGTCGGGTGCAGGTAATCAGCCCCAGCATTTT. The encoded protein is CASSSPSGAGNQPQHF. The entire variable domain, with the rest obtained from reference TRBV28 and TRBJ1-5, is as follows: DVKVTQSSRYLVKRTGEKVFLECVQDMDHENMFWYRQDPGLGLRLIYFSYDVKMKEKGDIPEGYSVSREKKERFSLILESASTNQTSMYLCASSSPSGAGNQPQHFGDGTRLSIL.